Each of the 26 T cell receptor beta chains below was sequenced from the same sample in a study of blood T cell repertoires in COVID-19. Measured with immunoSEQ multiplex PCR; TCRdb has only the in-frame clones, and not every one. The table lists tens of thousands of clones, 82% of them singletons. The sample comprised peripheral blood. These TCRs come from a human donor in a cohort sampled during active COVID-19.

The rearrangement joins TRBV9 to TRBJ1-1; D gene unclear. This CDR3 has 15 residues. V dropped 0 bases and J dropped 4 bases, with 13 bases sitting between them. CDR1 and CDR2 (germline): SGDLS, YYNGEE. CDR3 sequence reads: CASSVAGSSGTEAFF. In DNA form, the CDR3 reads TGTGCCAGCAGCGTAGCTGGCTCCTCGGGCACTGAAGCTTTCTTT.

This chain uses TRBV20-1 with TRBJ1-1; D is undetermined. The germline CDR1 and CDR2 sequences are DFQATT and SNEGSKA (reference sequence). The CDR3 is 11 residues long. The V and J ends lost 6 bases and 1 base respectively, with 6 bases between them. CDR3 residues: CSAPRNTEAFF. CDR3 coding DNA: TGCAGTGCCCCCAGGAACACTGAAGCTTTCTTT.

J is TRBJ1-6 and V is TRBV7-2; D is undetermined. Germline V CDR1 and CDR2: SGHTA, FQGNSA. The ends were cut back, 5 bases at V and 2 bases at J, with 7 bases in the middle. This CDR3 is 14 amino acids long. CDR3: CASSEQPYNSPLHF. CDR3 nucleotide sequence: TGTGCCAGCAGCGAACAGCCCTATAATTCACCCCTCCACTTT.

This chain joins TRBV6-2 or TRBV6-3 and TRBJ1-2, with unresolved D. The CDR3 has 15 amino acids. With 0 bases removed from V and 5 bases from J, the gap between germline ends came to 13 bases. Germline CDR1 MNHEY, CDR2 SVGEGT. CDR3 sequence: CASSYSNRNGYGYTF. CDR3 coding DNA: TGTGCCAGCAGTTACTCGAACAGAAATGGGTATGGCTACACCTTC.

The J gene is TRBJ2-6, the V gene TRBV9, with TRBD1 identical over 11 bases. Germline CDR1 reads SGDLS; CDR2 reads YYNGEE. The CDR3 is 18 amino acids. V was clipped by 3 bases and J by 0 bases; unmatched bases: 5. Written as DNA, the CDR3 is TGTGCCAGCAGCGCGGGACAGGGGGTCCACTCTGGGGCCAACGTCCTGACTTTC. Its protein is CASSAGQGVHSGANVLTF.

This clone occurred a few times. This chain joins TRBV2 and TRBJ1-5; TRBD1 matches 7 bases. This CDR3 contains 15 residues. The ends lost 6 bases at V and 3 bases at J; junction bases unmatched: 8. Germline V CDR1 and CDR2: SNHLY, FYNNEI. The CDR3: CASSTGQLYNQPQHF. In DNA form, the CDR3 reads TGTGCCAGCAGCACGGGACAGCTCTACAATCAGCCCCAGCATTTT.

For the CDR3, the DNA is TGTGCCAGCAGCTTAGACAGAAACTACGAGCAGTACTTC. This sequence encodes CASSLDRNYEQYF. The chain couples TRBV7-8 to TRBJ2-7; D not resolved. CDR3 size: 13 residues. Trimming cost V 1 base and J 3 bases, with 7 bases left between them. The V gene's germline CDR1 is SGHVS and CDR2 FQNEAQ.

V is TRBV25-1 and J is TRBJ2-7; D gene unclear. CDR1 MGHDK and CDR2 SYGVNS come from the germline V gene. The CDR3 length is 13 residues. V lost 5 bases to trimming and J lost 2 bases, with 10 bases between them. Here the CDR3 reads CASSYESPYEQYF. The CDR3 nucleotides are TGTGCCAGCAGTTACGAGTCCCCCTACGAGCAGTACTTC.

This clone was counted once. CDR3 amino acids: CASGPGGVGAFF. CDR3 bases: TGTGCTAGTGGTCCCGGGGGTGTGGGGGCTTTCTTT. The gene calls are TRBV12-5 and TRBJ1-1, with D maybe TRBD1 (5 bases). Trimming took 5 bases from V and 11 from J, leaving 15 bases between them. The CDR3 is 12 amino acids. Germline assignment: CDR1 LGHNT and CDR2 FRNRAP.

V usage is TRBV5-4 and J usage is TRBJ2-7, with 15 positions matching TRBD2. This CDR3 spans 15 amino acids. CDR1 is SGHNT, CDR2 YYREEE, per germline (reference sequence). The V and J ends lost 5 bases and 4 bases, in that order; junction bases with no gene match: 4. The CDR3: CASSPGLAGGYEQYF. Written as DNA, the CDR3 is TGTGCCAGCAGTCCCGGACTAGCGGGGGGGTACGAGCAGTACTTC.

The chain has TRBV15 and TRBJ1-1; 8 bases match TRBD1. Germline lookup yields CDR1 LNHNV and CDR2 YYDKDF (reference sequence). V lost 3 bases and J lost 0; bases outside the gene matches: 3. The length of the CDR3 is 15 residues. CDR3 DNA: TGTGCCACCAGCAGGGGACAGGAGCTGAACACTGAAGCTTTCTTT. This codes for CATSRGQELNTEAFF.

This clone was recorded only once. This chain uses TRBV25-1 with TRBJ2-3, with TRBD2 matching 7 bases. Germline V gives CDR1 MGHDK, CDR2 SYGVNS. This CDR3 has 18 amino acids. With V trimmed by 2 bases and J by 2 bases, 13 bases remained unmatched. The CDR3: CASSEPHPRRDYTDTQYF. In nucleotides, the CDR3 is TGTGCCAGCAGTGAACCTCACCCCAGGAGGGACTACACAGATACGCAGTATTTT.

V gene TRBV15 combines with J gene TRBJ1-5, with a weak D call TRBD1 (6 bases). This CDR3 has 16 amino acids. Germline V gives CDR1 LNHNV, CDR2 YYDKDF (reference sequence). The V and J ends lost 3 bases and 3 bases respectively, with 15 bases between them. CDR3 coding DNA: TGTGCCACCAGCAGGCGGGGGTCGGGGGCCAATCAGCCCCAGCATTTT. It is translated as CATSRRGSGANQPQHF.

The chain carries TRBV5-1 and TRBJ1-2; D gene uncertain. Germline CDR1 and CDR2: SGHRS and YFSETQ. The CDR3 has 13 residues. V lost 1 base and J 5 bases, leaving 9 bases between the germline ends. The CDR3 loop is CASSLSRSYGYTF. CDR3 coding DNA: TGCGCCAGCAGCTTGTCTCGGAGTTATGGCTACACCTTC.

The chain is built from TRBV19 and TRBJ2-1; perhaps TRBD1 as D (5 bases). The CDR3 is made up of 17 amino acids. V dropped 4 bases and J dropped 0 bases, with 16 bases sitting between them. Germline CDR1 and CDR2: LNHDA and SQIVND (reference sequence). As DNA, the CDR3 is TGTGCCAGTAGTAACAACCCCAGGGTAAGCTCCTACAATGAGCAGTTCTTC. Amino acid sequence: CASSNNPRVSSYNEQFF.

This chain connects TRBV27 to TRBJ2-3; D remains ambiguous. The V end was cut by 2 bases, the J end by 1 base, with 7 bases between. There are 14 residues in the CDR3. CDR1 is MNHEY, CDR2 SMNVEV, per germline (reference sequence). DNA for the CDR3: TGTGCCAGCAGTTTAGGCACGCGCACAGATACGCAGTATTTT. It translates to CASSLGTRTDTQYF.

The chain links TRBV5-1 to TRBJ2-7; 10 bases are a match to TRBD2. The germline CDR1 and CDR2 sequences are SGHRS and YFSETQ. The CDR3 covers 14 residues. The V gene end was trimmed by 4 bases and the J gene end by 1 base; junction bases not matched to a gene: 2. DNA of the CDR3: TGCGCCAGCAGCGTAGCGGGGGGTTCCTACGAGCAGTACTTC. Encoded protein: CASSVAGGSYEQYF.

V usage is TRBV27 and J usage is TRBJ2-5; 7 positions match TRBD1. This CDR3 is built from 14 residues. The V gene's germline CDR1 is MNHEY and CDR2 SMNVEV (reference sequence). J was trimmed by 3 bases and V by 4 bases; bases with no gene match: 5. CDR3 loop: CASSYQDREETQYF. DNA for the CDR3: TGTGCCAGCAGTTACCAAGACAGGGAAGAGACCCAGTACTTC.

In regard to this clone: A read error may produce the germline difference seen at one junction end. The chain links TRBV7-7 to TRBJ2-3; 12 bases map to TRBD1. The CDR3 totals 17 residues. The germline CDR1 and CDR2 sequences are SSHAT and FNYEAQ (reference sequence). In DNA, the CDR3 is TGTGCTAGCAGCCGGAGACCGGGACAGGGGGCTACAGATACGCAGTATTTT. It specifies CASSRRPGQGATDTQYF.

J is TRBJ2-7 and V is TRBV27; D is uncertain. Germline CDR1 reads MNHEY; CDR2 reads SMNVEV (reference sequence). The V and J ends lost 6 bases and 2 bases respectively, with 17 bases between them. There are 15 residues in the CDR3. CDR3 protein: CASSPIPRRTYEQYF. CDR3 in DNA: TGTGCCAGCAGCCCGATCCCGAGGCGCACCTACGAGCAGTACTTC.

V is TRBV6-5 and J is TRBJ2-3; D remains ambiguous. The germline CDR1 and CDR2 sequences are MNHEY and SVGAGI. Trimming cost V 0 bases and J 1 base, with 8 bases left between them. This CDR3 is 15 amino acids long. The DNA of the CDR3 is TGTGCCAGCAGTTACTCATTTACGGGCACAGATACGCAGTATTTT. Translation gives CASSYSFTGTDTQYF.

J is TRBJ1-6 and V is TRBV5-4; D is possibly TRBD1 (6 bases). Germline CDR1 is SGHNT and CDR2 is YYREEE (reference sequence). The CDR3 is 15 amino acids. V shed 0 bases and J shed 7 bases, with 11 bases lying between them. CDR3 amino acids: CASSLAGRGNSPLHF. For the CDR3, the DNA is TGTGCCAGCAGCTTGGCCGGCAGGGGCAATTCACCCCTCCACTTT.

V and J are TRBV5-6 and TRBJ1-3; 10 nucleotides line up with TRBD1. Germline loops: CDR1 SGHDT, CDR2 YYEEEE. Trimming cost V 3 bases and J 2 bases; bases outside gene matches: 11. The CDR3 is 18 residues long. The CDR3 is CASSYFNPGQGTGNTIYF. CDR3 sequence (DNA): TGTGCCAGCAGCTATTTTAATCCGGGACAGGGGACTGGAAACACCATATATTTT.

The chain carries TRBV28 and TRBJ2-7; 9 bases match TRBD1. The CDR3 has 15 residues. V lost 2 bases to trimming and J lost 3 bases; unmatched junction nucleotides: 5. The germline CDR1 and CDR2 sequences are MDHEN and SYDVKM. The CDR3 region has the DNA TGTGCCAGCAGTTTACCCCCGGGACAGGGCTACGAGCAGTACTTC. It yields the protein CASSLPPGQGYEQYF.

The CDR3 DNA is TGTGCCAGCAGTCCGGGACAAATTAACTATGGCTACACCTTC. It encodes CASSPGQINYGYTF. The chain is built from TRBV6-5 and TRBJ1-2; D perhaps matches TRBD1 (6 bases). Germline V CDR1 and CDR2: MNHEY, SVGAGI. The CDR3 sequence is 14 residues long. V was shortened by 5 bases and J by 1 base, with 11 bases between the two germline ends.

V and J are TRBV7-8 and TRBJ2-1; 7 bases are shared with TRBD2. CDR3 size: 12 residues. V shed 4 bases and J 9 bases; nucleotides not matched to a gene: 3. The germline gives CDR1 SGHVS, CDR2 FQNEAQ. CDR3 sequence reads: CASSWGEGEQFF. The CDR3 DNA sequence: TGTGCCAGCAGCTGGGGGGAGGGTGAGCAGTTCTTC.